A selection of T cell receptor beta chains follows, all from one sample in a study of molecular identifiers for immune sequencing clone quantification. TCRdb fed the PCR reads into MiXCR, producing one record per CDR3 protein. This sample has approximately 630,000 distinct CDR3 sequences, with roughly 27% found just once. Sequenced input: naive CD8+ T cells from blood, with Jurkat cell RNA spiked in. The source is a human donor in good health. Some libraries in this study had Jurkat cell RNA spiked in. CDR3s include the opening cysteine and the closing phenylalanine or tryptophan. Fields, in order: clone size, V gene, J gene, D gene, CDR3 DNA, CDR3 protein. A D gene is named only where the DNA matches it firmly. For some rows the clone size is stated as once, few or many, or as a class when expanded; others skip it.

>NA|TRBV5-1|TRBJ1-5|NA
TGCGCCAGCAGCCCGGAGGGTTTTGATTTGGGCATTCTGCATTTT
CASSPEGFDLGILHF
>many|TRBV20-1|TRBJ2-7|NA
TGCAGTGCTTACTGGAAGGGCGAGCAGTACTTC
CSAYWKGEQYF
>NA|TRBV28|TRBJ2-2|TRBD1
TGTGCCAGCAGTTCCACCCGGGGGGGGACAGGGGACCGCACCGGGGAGCTGTATTTT
CASSSTRGGTGDRTGELYF
>NA|TRBV4-1|TRBJ2-3|TRBD2
TGCGCCAGCAGCCATGCACTAGCGGGGGACACAGATACGCAGTATTTT
CASSHALAGDTDTQYF
>NA|TRBV20-1|TRBJ2-7|NA
TGCAGTGCTAGGGGGAAGAGGGGGGAGCAGTACTTC
CSARGKRGEQYF
>few|TRBV12-3/TRBV12-4|TRBJ1-2|NA
TGTGCCAGCAGCCCGACGGCGGAATATGGCTACACCTTC
CASSPTAEYGYTF
>few|TRBV3-1|TRBJ1-1|NA
TGTGCCAGCAGCCGGGAACCGAACACTGAAGCTTTCTTT
CASSREPNTEAFF
>NA|TRBV4-3|TRBJ1-1|NA
TGCGCCAGCAGCCAAGAACGGGACACTGAAGCTTTCTTT
CASSQERDTEAFF
>NA|TRBV5-6|TRBJ1-6|NA
TGTGCCAGCAGCCCGGAGAGGGGAGCCCTTCCCCATAATTCATCCCTCCACTTT
CASSPERGALPHNSSLHF
>NA|TRBV5-6|TRBJ2-3|TRBD2
TGTGCCAGCAGATCGGGACTAGCGGGGGATACGCAGTATTTT
CASRSGLAGDTQYF
>few|TRBV7-6|TRBJ2-3|NA
TGTGCCAGCAGACAAGAGAAAGGCCTCCGGGGGGCCCTTTGGACAGATACGCAGTATTTT
CASRQEKGLRGALWTDTQYF
>NA|TRBV7-9|TRBJ2-5|TRBD1
TGTGCCAGCAGCTGGGACAGCCAAGAGACCCAGTGCTTC
CASSWDSQETQCF
>NA|TRBV7-8|TRBJ2-7|NA
TGTGCCGGCAGCTTAGCCGGCCTCGAGCAGTACTTC
CAGSLAGLEQYF
>many|TRBV12-3/TRBV12-4|TRBJ1-5|NA
TGTGCCAGCAGTTTAGCGGGCGGGGGGTACAATCAGCCCCAGCATTTT
CASSLAGGGYNQPQHF
>once|TRBV7-9|TRBJ1-1|NA
TGTGCCACGAGGCTAGAGATCACTGAAGCTTTCTTT
CATRLEITEAFF
>NA|TRBV4-3|TRBJ2-7|NA
TGCGCCAGCAGCCAAGACAGAAGGACAACCTTCGAGCAGTACTTC
CASSQDRRTTFEQYF
>few|TRBV20-1|TRBJ1-5|NA
TGCAGTGCTAGGGATAGCAAACAGCCCCAGCATTTT
CSARDSKQPQHF
>NA|TRBV19|TRBJ2-7|NA
TGTGCCAGTAGTATGAAAGGATCTCCTGTCGAGCAGTACTTC
CASSMKGSPVEQYF
>many|TRBV6-6|TRBJ2-6|TRBD2
TGTGCCAGCAGTTTGACTAGCGGGGGCTCTGGGGCCAACGTCCTGACTTTC
CASSLTSGGSGANVLTF
>few|TRBV5-4|TRBJ2-7|NA
TGTGCCAGCAACAACTATCGGGAAGAATACGAGCAGTACTTC
CASNNYREEYEQYF
>few|TRBV7-2|TRBJ2-1|TRBD1
TGTGCCAGCAGCCCGGGACAGGCCCCGTGGGATGAGCAGTTCTTC
CASSPGQAPWDEQFF
>NA|TRBV27|TRBJ1-5|TRBD1
TGTGCCAGCAGTATTACAGGGGCCTTTAATCAGCCCCAGCATTTT
CASSITGAFNQPQHF
>many|TRBV6-2/TRBV6-3|TRBJ2-3|NA
TGTGCCAGCAGTCCTCAGGAGTTCCGATCAGATACGCAGTATTTT
CASSPQEFRSDTQYF
>NA|TRBV12-3/TRBV12-4|TRBJ2-1|TRBD2
TGTGCCAGCAGGCGGGACTATAACAATGAGCAGTTCTTC
CASRRDYNNEQFF
>NA|TRBV15|TRBJ1-4|NA
TGTGCCACCAGCAGAAAGGGGGGTAATGAAAAACTGTTTTTT
CATSRKGGNEKLFF
>many|TRBV5-4|TRBJ1-5|NA
TGTGCCAGCAGCCGGCAGGGCGATAGCAATCAGCCCCAGCATTTT
CASSRQGDSNQPQHF
>NA|TRBV19|TRBJ2-3|NA
TGTGCCAGTAGTATGACAGATACGCAGTATTTT
CASSMTDTQYF
>NA|TRBV4-1|TRBJ1-6|TRBD1
TGCGCCAGCAGCCAATTCGGGACAGGGGAATCACCCCTCCACTTT
CASSQFGTGESPLHF
>NA|TRBV12-3/TRBV12-4|TRBJ2-3|NA
TGTTCCAGCAGTTTTGGGCATGCTACTAGCACAGATACGCAGTATTTT
CSSSFGHATSTDTQYF
>many|TRBV29-1|TRBJ1-2|NA
TGCAGCGTTCAGGACGGATACTATGGCTACACCTTC
CSVQDGYYGYTF
>NA|TRBV5-3|TRBJ2-5|NA
TGTGCCAGCAGCTTGGAGAGGGATCAAGCGCCCCCGTCCTTC
CASSLERDQAPPSF
>few|TRBV2|TRBJ1-1|TRBD1
TGTGCCAGCAGTGGCCTTGACAGGGAGGTTAGGAACACTGAAGCTTTCTTT
CASSGLDREVRNTEAFF
>few|TRBV6-2/TRBV6-3|TRBJ2-7|TRBD2
TGTGCCAGCAGTTACCATAGGAGAGGGACTAGCGGCGAGCAGTACTTC
CASSYHRRGTSGEQYF
>NA|TRBV15|TRBJ2-7|NA
TGTGCCACCAGCACAGGGAACTACGAGCAGTACTTC
CATSTGNYEQYF
>NA|TRBV6-5|TRBJ1-6|TRBD1
TGTGACAGCAGTTCCGGGACAGGCAGTTCAAGCCTCCACTTT
CDSSSGTGSSSLHF
>NA|TRBV27|TRBJ2-2|TRBD2
TGTGCCAGCAGTTTCTTGCTAGCGGGAGCCGGGGAGCTGTTTTTT
CASSFLLAGAGELFF
>many|TRBV19|TRBJ2-2|TRBD2
TGTGCCAGTAGTTTTCTAGCGGGCGCCACCGGGGAGCTGTTTTTT
CASSFLAGATGELFF
>NA|TRBV4-1|TRBJ2-1|TRBD2
TGCGCCAGCAGCCCGGACCTAGCGGACTCCTACAATGAGCAGTTCTTC
CASSPDLADSYNEQFF
>NA|TRBV7-9|TRBJ2-1|NA
TGTGCCAGCAGCCTTAGCGGGGACAGCTTAGTGTACCCCTACAATGAGCAGTTCTTC
CASSLSGDSLVYPYNEQFF
>many|TRBV24-1|TRBJ2-2|NA
TGTGCCACCAGTGACAGACGGATCACCGGGGAGCTGTTTTTT
CATSDRRITGELFF
>NA|TRBV4-1|TRBJ2-2|NA
TGCGCCAGCAACTCCGGGACCCCTTCCGGGGAGCTGTTTTTT
CASNSGTPSGELFF
>few|TRBV19|TRBJ2-1|NA
TGTGCCAGTAATCGGGGACTCTCGCATGAGCAGTTCTTC
CASNRGLSHEQFF